The entry below gives a single TCR beta chain sequence along with its context. This clonotype was detected ten times or more. Its recognized antigen is unknown. Base qualities are not recorded, but no much larger clone differs from it by a single base. This sample is drawn from a study of T cells after yellow fever vaccination (dated by TCRdb to the late 2010s). Study-wide context: Libraries from fractions with low cell numbers were prepared with the SMART-Seq v4 Ultra Low Input RNA kit. To follow T-cell clones before and after both primary and booster YFV17D yellow fever vaccination, bulk TCR alpha and beta repertoires underwent longitudinal sequencing. Two healthy male donors made up the cohort, one aged 18 to 29 years and the other aged 30 to 40 years. Blood was collected at multiple timepoints before and after primary and secondary immunization, and bulk PBMC replicates and cell subsets were isolated.

Synthesis of TCR cDNA relied on 5'RACE template switching, a step that introduced a universal primer site along with unique molecular identifiers. Priming of cDNA synthesis was performed from both the TCR alpha and TCR beta constant segments. Library amplification used two PCR steps, and the second PCR step added sample barcodes and sequencing adapters. Libraries were sequenced on Illumina HiSeq 2500 (2x100 bp) or NovaSeq (2x150 bp). Per the original workflow: Reads were demultiplexed and collapsed into UMI consensus sequences with MIGEC, and V(D)J alignment was performed with MiXCR. Using edgeR on replicate PBMC samples, clonotypes were called vaccine-responding if FDR was below 0.01 and the log2 fold change was above 5 up to day 15. Each bulk clonotype received a CD4 or CD8 identity based on whether the sequenced CD4 or CD8 repertoire contained that clonotype at higher abundance. TCRdb ran its own pipeline on the public reads, namely fastp trimming at Q25 and MiXCR clone calling, and kept in-frame beta chains. Merged by CDR3 protein, the rows form single entries marked with the most common genes and DNA. These V and J calls originate from TCRdb's pipeline instead of the authors' own analysis. The sample profile shows about 360,000 distinct CDR3 sequences; around 6.4% of them were found once. In total, the top ten clones hold 15% of the sample.

The full study reports these points: Because abundant contaminating clonotypes from the bulk population could be contained in FACS-sorted repertoires, computational filtering was required. Because the study included only a couple of donors, the extent to which the findings can be generalized is limited. A small share of clonotypes occurred in both CD4 and CD8 compartments, likely arising from convergent recombination. Most clones expanded after primary vaccination were re-detected after the booster (about 95% of CD4 and roughly 87% of CD8), suggesting broad memory maintenance. Compared with the primary T-cell response, the secondary T-cell response was faster but weaker, reaching its peak on day 5 rather than on day 15.

This sample's treatment or condition label indicates: live attenuated yellow fever vaccine strain. At each blood-draw timepoint, two biological replicates of bulk PBMCs were obtained. PBMCs were isolated from peripheral blood using a standard Ficoll-Paque protocol. TriZol was used to extract RNA from bulk PBMCs, from CD4 and CD8 fractions, and from dextramer-positive and dextramer-negative fractions. This sequence originates from a young man who received the YFV17D yellow fever vaccine. This specimen consisted of PBMCs, obtained 5 days after the yellow fever booster vaccination.

At the DNA level, the sequence is TGTGCCAGCAGTTTATACGGGACTAGCGGGAATGCCTACGAGCAGTACTTC. Translated, this gives CASSLYGTSGNAYEQYF. The chain uses TRBV27 and TRBJ2-7; 13 central nucleotides agree with TRBD2. The CDR3 runs 17 amino acids, cysteine and phenylalanine included. Only CDR3 DNA remains: 51 bases, in frame from the first base. The CDR1 and CDR2 encoded by the germline V gene (reference sequence) are MNHEY and SMNVEV. Unmatched junction bases come to 5, with V trimmed by 1 base and J by 2 bases.